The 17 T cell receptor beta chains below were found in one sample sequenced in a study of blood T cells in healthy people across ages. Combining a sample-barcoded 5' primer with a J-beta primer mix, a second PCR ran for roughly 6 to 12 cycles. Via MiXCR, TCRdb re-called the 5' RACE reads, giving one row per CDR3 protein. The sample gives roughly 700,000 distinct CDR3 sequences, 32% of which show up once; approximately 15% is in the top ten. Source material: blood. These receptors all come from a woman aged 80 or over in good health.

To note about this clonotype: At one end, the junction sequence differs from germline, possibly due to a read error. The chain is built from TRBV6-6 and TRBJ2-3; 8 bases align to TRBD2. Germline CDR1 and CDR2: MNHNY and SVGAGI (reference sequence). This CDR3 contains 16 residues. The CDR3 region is CAGSPGRGGGTDTQYF. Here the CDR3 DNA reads TGTGCCGGCAGTCCCGGGAGGGGCGGGGGCACAGATACGCAGTATTTT.

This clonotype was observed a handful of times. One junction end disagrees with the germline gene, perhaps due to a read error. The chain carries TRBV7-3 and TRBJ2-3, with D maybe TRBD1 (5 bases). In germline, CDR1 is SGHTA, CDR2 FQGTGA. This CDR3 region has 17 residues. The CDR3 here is CAGSQTPLSRGTDTQYF. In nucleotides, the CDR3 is TGTGCCGGCAGCCAGACTCCTTTAAGTAGGGGCACGGATACGCAGTATTTT.

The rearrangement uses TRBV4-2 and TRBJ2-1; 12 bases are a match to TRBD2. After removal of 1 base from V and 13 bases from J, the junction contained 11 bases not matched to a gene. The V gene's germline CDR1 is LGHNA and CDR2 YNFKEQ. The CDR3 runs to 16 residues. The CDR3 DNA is TGTGCCAGCAGCCAAGCTAGCGGGGGGGTTCAAGAGACCCAGTTCTTC. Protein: CASSQASGGVQETQFF.

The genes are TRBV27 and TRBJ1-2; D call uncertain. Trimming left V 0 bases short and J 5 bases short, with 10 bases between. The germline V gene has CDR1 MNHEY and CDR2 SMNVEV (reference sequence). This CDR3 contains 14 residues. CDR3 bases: TGTGCCAGCAGTTTATCCATGCTGGGGTATGGCTACACCTTC. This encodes CASSLSMLGYGYTF.

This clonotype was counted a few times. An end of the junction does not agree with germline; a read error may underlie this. The CDR3 region is CSAPTGAGNEKRFF. The CDR3 DNA follows: TGCAGTGCCCCCACCGGGGCCGGGAATGAAAAACGGTTTTTT. The chain uses TRBV20-1 and TRBJ1-4; a possible D gene is TRBD1 (5 bases). From germline, CDR1 is DFQATT and CDR2 SNEGSKA (reference sequence). The CDR3 contains 14 residues.

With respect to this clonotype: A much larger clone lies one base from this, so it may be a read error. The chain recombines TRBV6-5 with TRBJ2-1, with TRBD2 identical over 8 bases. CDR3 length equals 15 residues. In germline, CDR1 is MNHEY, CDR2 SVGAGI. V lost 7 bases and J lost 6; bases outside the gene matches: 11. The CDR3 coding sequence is TGTGCCAGCATGGGAGCGGGGGCAATGATCAATGAGCAGTTCTTC. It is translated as CASMGAGAMINEQFF.

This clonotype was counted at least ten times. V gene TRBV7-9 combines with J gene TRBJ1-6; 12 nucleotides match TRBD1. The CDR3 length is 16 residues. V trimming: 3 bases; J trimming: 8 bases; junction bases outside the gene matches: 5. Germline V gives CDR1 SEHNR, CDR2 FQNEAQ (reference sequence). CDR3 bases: TGTGCCAGCAGCTTGTCCGGGACAGGGGGCGATTCACCCCTCCACTTT. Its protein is CASSLSGTGGDSPLHF.

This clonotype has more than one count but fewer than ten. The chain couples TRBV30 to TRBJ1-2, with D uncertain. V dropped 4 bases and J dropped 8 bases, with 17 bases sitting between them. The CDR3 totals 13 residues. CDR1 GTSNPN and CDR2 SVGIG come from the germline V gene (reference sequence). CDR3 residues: CAWTLGPTGGYTF. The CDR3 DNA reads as TGTGCCTGGACCTTAGGGCCTACGGGGGGCTACACCTTC.

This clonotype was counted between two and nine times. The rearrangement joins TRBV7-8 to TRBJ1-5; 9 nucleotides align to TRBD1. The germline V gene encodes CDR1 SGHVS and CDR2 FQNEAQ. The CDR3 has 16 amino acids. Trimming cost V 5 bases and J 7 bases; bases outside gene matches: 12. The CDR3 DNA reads TGTGCCAGCAGCCCTTCGGACAGGGGTCAGGGACAGCCCCAGCATTTT. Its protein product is CASSPSDRGQGQPQHF. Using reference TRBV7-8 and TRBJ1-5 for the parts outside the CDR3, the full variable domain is GAGVSQSPRYKVAKRGQDVALRCDPISGHVSLFWYQQALGQGPEFLTYFQNEAQLDKSGLPSDRFFAERPEGSVSTLKIQRTQQEDSAVYLCASSPSDRGQGQPQHFGDGTRLSIL.

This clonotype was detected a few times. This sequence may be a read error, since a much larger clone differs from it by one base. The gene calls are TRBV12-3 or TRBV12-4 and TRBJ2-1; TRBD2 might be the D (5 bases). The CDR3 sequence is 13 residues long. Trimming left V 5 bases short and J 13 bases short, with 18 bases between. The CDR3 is CASSRLPGETQFF. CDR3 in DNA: TGTGCCAGCAGTCGACTCCCCGGGGAGACCCAGTTCTTC.

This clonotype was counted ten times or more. As DNA, the CDR3 is TGTGCCTGGAGTGTTCTAAGCGCTACCTACGAGCAGTACTTC. It yields the protein CAWSVLSATYEQYF. The chain recombines TRBV30 with TRBJ2-7, with no clear D. CDR3 size: 14 residues. The germline CDR1 and CDR2 sequences are GTSNPN and SVGIG (reference sequence). Between the trimmed V and J ends, which lost 0 bases and 2 bases, there was a span of 11 bases.

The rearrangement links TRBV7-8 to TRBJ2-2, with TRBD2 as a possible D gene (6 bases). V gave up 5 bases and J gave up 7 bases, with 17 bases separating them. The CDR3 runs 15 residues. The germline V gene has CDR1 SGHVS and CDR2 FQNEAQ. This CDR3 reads CASSPGGSRDGELFF. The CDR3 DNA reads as TGTGCCAGCAGCCCTGGGGGGTCGAGAGACGGGGAGCTGTTTTTT. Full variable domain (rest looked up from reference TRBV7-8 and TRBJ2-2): GAGVSQSPRYKVAKRGQDVALRCDPISGHVSLFWYQQALGQGPEFLTYFQNEAQLDKSGLPSDRFFAERPEGSVSTLKIQRTQQEDSAVYLCASSPGGSRDGELFFGEGSRLTVL.

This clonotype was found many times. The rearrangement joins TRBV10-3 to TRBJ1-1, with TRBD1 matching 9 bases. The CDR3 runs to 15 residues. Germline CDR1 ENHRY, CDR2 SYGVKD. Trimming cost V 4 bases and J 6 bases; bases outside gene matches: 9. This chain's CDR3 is CAISGGQGTSAEAFF. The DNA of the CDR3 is TGTGCCATCAGTGGGGGACAGGGAACAAGCGCTGAAGCTTTCTTT.

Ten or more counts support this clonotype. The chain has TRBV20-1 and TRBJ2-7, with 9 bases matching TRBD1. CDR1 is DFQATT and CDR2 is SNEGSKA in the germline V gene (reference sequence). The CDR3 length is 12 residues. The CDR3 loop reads CSAPGQGYEQYF. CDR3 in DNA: TGCAGCGCACCGGGACAGGGCTACGAGCAGTACTTC.

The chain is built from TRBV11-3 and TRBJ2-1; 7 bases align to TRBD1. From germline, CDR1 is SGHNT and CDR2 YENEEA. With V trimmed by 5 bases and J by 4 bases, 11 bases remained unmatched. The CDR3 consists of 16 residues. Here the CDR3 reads CASSGGQPVRYNEQFF. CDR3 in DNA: TGTGCCAGCAGCGGGGGACAGCCAGTTCGTTACAATGAGCAGTTCTTC.

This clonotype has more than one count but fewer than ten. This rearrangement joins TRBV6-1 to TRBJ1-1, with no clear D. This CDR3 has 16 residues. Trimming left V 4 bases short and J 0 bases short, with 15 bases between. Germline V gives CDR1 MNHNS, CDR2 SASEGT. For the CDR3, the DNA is TGTGCCAGCAGTGGCTTGCGGGTTTCTATGAACACTGAAGCTTTCTTT. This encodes CASSGLRVSMNTEAFF.

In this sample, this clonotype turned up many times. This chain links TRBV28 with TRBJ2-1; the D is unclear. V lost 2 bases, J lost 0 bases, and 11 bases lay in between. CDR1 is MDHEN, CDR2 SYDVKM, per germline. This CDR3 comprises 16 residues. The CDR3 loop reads CASSLGRRSSYNEQFF. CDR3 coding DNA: TGTGCCAGCAGTTTAGGTCGGCGGAGCTCCTACAATGAGCAGTTCTTC. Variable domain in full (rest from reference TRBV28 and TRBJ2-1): DVKVTQSSRYLVKRTGEKVFLECVQDMDHENMFWYRQDPGLGLRLIYFSYDVKMKEKGDIPEGYSVSREKKERFSLILESASTNQTSMYLCASSLGRRSSYNEQFFGPGTRLTVL.